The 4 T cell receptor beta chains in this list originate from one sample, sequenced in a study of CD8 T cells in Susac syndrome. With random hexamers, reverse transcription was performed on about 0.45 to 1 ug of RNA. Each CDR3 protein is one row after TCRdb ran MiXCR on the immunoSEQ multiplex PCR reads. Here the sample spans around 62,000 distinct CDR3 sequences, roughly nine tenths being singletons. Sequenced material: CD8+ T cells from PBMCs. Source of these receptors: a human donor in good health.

CDR3 DNA: TGCGCCAGCACTCCCCGGGGGTCACCATTATACGAGCAGTACTTC. This gives the protein CASTPRGSPLYEQYF. The chain links TRBV5-1 to TRBJ2-7; D may be TRBD2 (6 bases). This CDR3 contains 15 residues. V was clipped by 6 bases and J by 4 bases, with 20 bases between them. Germline V CDR1 and CDR2: SGHRS, YFSETQ.

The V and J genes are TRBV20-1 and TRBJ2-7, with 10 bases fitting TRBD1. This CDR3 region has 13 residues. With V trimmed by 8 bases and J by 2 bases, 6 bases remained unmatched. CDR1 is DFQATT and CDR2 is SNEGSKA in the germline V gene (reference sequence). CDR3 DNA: TGCAGTACGCCGGGACAGGGGACCTACGAGCAGTACTTC. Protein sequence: CSTPGQGTYEQYF.

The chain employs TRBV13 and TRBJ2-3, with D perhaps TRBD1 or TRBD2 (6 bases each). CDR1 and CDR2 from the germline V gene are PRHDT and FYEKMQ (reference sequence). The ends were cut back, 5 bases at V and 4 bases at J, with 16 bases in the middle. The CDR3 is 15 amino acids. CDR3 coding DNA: TGTGCCAGCAGCCCCGACGGGGGCGCGGCAGATACGCAGTATTTT. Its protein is CASSPDGGAADTQYF.

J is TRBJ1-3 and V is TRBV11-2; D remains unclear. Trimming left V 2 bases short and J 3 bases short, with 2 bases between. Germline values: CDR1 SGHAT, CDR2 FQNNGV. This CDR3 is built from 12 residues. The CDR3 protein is CASSLSGNTIYF. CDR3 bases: TGTGCCAGCAGCTTAAGTGGAAACACCATATATTTT.